This T cell receptor (beta chain) appears in the sequencing data of a study of OX40 agonist ivuxolimab in advanced cancers. Study results and caveats: On average, a greater number of expanded clones characterised CD8+ T cells relative to CD4+.

Assay used: immunoSEQ multiplex PCR; TCRdb lists only in-frame clones, some missing. The data show roughly 61,000 clones, 75% to 85% seen once. V lost 1 base and J lost 5; bases outside the gene matches: 22. This CDR3 comprises 21 residues. CDR1 and CDR2 from the germline V gene are SSHAT and FNYEAQ (reference sequence). For this clone: Antigen: not known.

The chain carries TRBV7-7 and TRBJ2-1; 8 nucleotides match TRBD2. The sample in question was CD4+ or CD8+ T cells sorted from blood, obtained in a trial of the OX40 agonist ivuxolimab. The source is an adult with an advanced solid tumor such as melanoma, head and neck, liver or kidney cancer. CDR3 in DNA: TGTGCCAGCAGCTTAGTAGGGCCCCTGGAGCGGGGGTTACGTCCGGACAATGAGCAGTTCTTC. Amino acids: CASSLVGPLERGLRPDNEQFF.